Listed below are T cell receptor beta chains from one sample, sequenced in a study of shared clonotypes between healthy human individuals. Assay used: immunoSEQ multiplex PCR; TCRdb lists only in-frame clones, some missing. The table has 400,000 to 600,000 clones, 70% to 80% seen once. The source material was PBMCs. Source of these receptors: a woman between 40 and 55 years old in good health. Some clones in this sample may be carry-over from other donors' samples. Both conserved end residues are part of each CDR3. The order of the fields is D gene, clone size, V gene, J gene, CDR3 DNA, CDR3 protein. The D gene is left open where the match is weak. Clone size is not always given. Where it is, it says once, few, many or a class for expanded clones.

>-|-|TRBV9|TRBJ2-2
TGTGCCAGCAGCGCCCTTTTCGGCACCGGGGAGCTGTTTTTT
CASSALFGTGELFF
>TRBD1|-|TRBV7-3|TRBJ2-1
TGTGCCAGCAGCCCCAGGACAGGGGTGGGAGAGCAGTTCTTC
CASSPRTGVGEQFF
>TRBD2|-|TRBV5-1|TRBJ2-1
TGCGCCAGCAGCACTAGCGGGAGCGAAGGTGAGCAGTTCTTC
CASSTSGSEGEQFF
>-|-|TRBV5-1|TRBJ2-1
TGCGCCAGCAGCTTGGAGGCTCCCAGGTCCTACAATGAGCAGTTCTTC
CASSLEAPRSYNEQFF
>TRBD2|-|TRBV5-1|TRBJ2-1
TGCGCCAGCAGCTTTGGGGCTAGCGGGAGGCACAATGAGCAGTTCTTC
CASSFGASGRHNEQFF
>-|once|TRBV7-2|TRBJ2-1
TGTGCCAGCAGAGAGGACCCGAGCTCCTACAATGAGCAGTTCTTC
CASREDPSSYNEQFF
>-|-|TRBV7-8|TRBJ2-5
TGTGCCAGCAGCTTAACTAGTTCTACGGAGACCCAGTACTTC
CASSLTSSTETQYF
>TRBD2|-|TRBV28|TRBJ2-7
TGTGCCAGCAGTTCTCGAGGCATGAGGACTAGCGGGAGACCCTACGAGCAGTACTTC
CASSSRGMRTSGRPYEQYF
>-|-|TRBV5-1|TRBJ2-2
TGCGCCAGCAGCTTGGTGGGGGTGACTACCGGGGAGCTGTTTTTT
CASSLVGVTTGELFF
>-|-|TRBV11-2|TRBJ2-2
TGTGCCAGCAGCCTCCCACTAGTTTCCACCGGGGAGCTGTTTTTT
CASSLPLVSTGELFF
>-|-|TRBV28|TRBJ2-2
TGTGCCAGCAGTCCCCCCATTTGGGGAGGCCCCACCCCCGGGGAGCTGTTTTTT
CASSPPIWGGPTPGELFF
>TRBD2|-|TRBV5-8|TRBJ2-7
TGTGCCAGCAGCCGGAAGTGGGGGGGATATGAGCAGTACTTC
CASSRKWGGYEQYF
>-|-|TRBV7-3|TRBJ2-7
TGTGCCAGCAGCTTAAGAGTAGGGCACCTCTACGAGCAGTACTTC
CASSLRVGHLYEQYF
>TRBD1|once|TRBV7-3|TRBJ2-1
TGTGCCAGCAGCCCGGGGACAGGGAAAAATGAGCAGTTCTTC
CASSPGTGKNEQFF
>TRBD1|-|TRBV27|TRBJ2-7
TGTGCCAGCAGCCCCAAGGGGGCAATCCCGCCGTATGAGCAGTACTTC
CASSPKGAIPPYEQYF
>-|-|TRBV19|TRBJ1-4
TGTGCCAGTAGGACTGTTGGAGGGCCGGGAGAAAAACTGTTTTTT
CASRTVGGPGEKLFF
>TRBD1|-|TRBV5-1|TRBJ2-3
TGCGCCAGCAGCTTGGCAGGGGGACAAAGGATGGGCGGTACGCAGTATTTT
CASSLAGGQRMGGTQYF
>TRBD1|-|TRBV18|TRBJ1-5
TGTGCCAGCTCCCCGGGACAGGGGAATCAGCCCCAGCATTTT
CASSPGQGNQPQHF
>-|-|TRBV18|TRBJ2-3
TGTGCCAGCTCACCACCGAGTGCAGATACGCAGTATTTT
CASSPPSADTQYF
>-|-|TRBV6-5|TRBJ2-1
TGTGCCAGCAGTTATGGGCGGGCGAGCTCCTACAATGAGCAGTTCTTC
CASSYGRASSYNEQFF
>TRBD2|-|TRBV10-3|TRBJ2-1
TGTGCCATCAGCGATCATCGGACTAGCGGGAGTCCGCGCAATGAGCAGTTCTTC
CAISDHRTSGSPRNEQFF
>-|-|TRBV7-8|TRBJ2-2
TGTGCCAGCAGCTTCGCGGGCTACACCGGGGAGCTGTTTTTT
CASSFAGYTGELFF
>-|-|TRBV5-4|TRBJ1-4
TGTGCCAGCAGCTTGGACGTCACAACTAATGAAAAACTGTTTTTT
CASSLDVTTNEKLFF
>-|-|TRBV29-1|TRBJ2-5
TGCAGCGCAAGCAGGGCCCAAGAGACCCAGTACTTC
CSASRAQETQYF
>-|-|TRBV6-6|TRBJ2-7
TGTGCCAGCAGTCCCACTCTAGCAGACCTTTACGAGCAGTACTTC
CASSPTLADLYEQYF
>-|many|TRBV14|TRBJ1-3
TGTGCCAGCAGCCCCTCGGGGTTTAGTTTCAACACCATATATTTT
CASSPSGFSFNTIYF
>TRBD1|once|TRBV27|TRBJ2-7
TGTGCCAGCAGTTCATGGGGGACAGGGGGATCCTACGAGCAGTACTTC
CASSSWGTGGSYEQYF
>-|-|TRBV13|TRBJ2-5
TGTGCCAGCAGCTTTATGGCTGGAGAGACCCAGTACTTC
CASSFMAGETQYF
>-|-|TRBV5-1|TRBJ1-4
TGCGCCAGCAGCTTACAGGCGGCAACTAATGAAAAACTGTTTTTT
CASSLQAATNEKLFF
>-|-|TRBV5-1|TRBJ1-1
TGCGCCAGCAGCTTGACAGGAGCCCCCACTGAAGCTTTCTTT
CASSLTGAPTEAFF
>-|-|TRBV6-5|TRBJ2-3
TGTGCCAGCAGTTCTCAGGAGAGGGCCCGCACAGATACGCAGTATTTT
CASSSQERARTDTQYF
>-|-|TRBV30|TRBJ2-7
TGTGCCTGGCAATCCGCTTACGAGCAGTACTTC
CAWQSAYEQYF
>-|once|TRBV7-8|TRBJ2-2
TGTGCCAGCAGCCCGGCGCTAGCGCCGAACACCGGGGAGCTGTTTTTT
CASSPALAPNTGELFF
>TRBD1|-|TRBV9|TRBJ1-1
TGTGCCAGCAGCGTCGGACAGGGCACTGAAGCTTTCTTT
CASSVGQGTEAFF
>TRBD1|-|TRBV6-5|TRBJ1-2
TGTGCCAGCGGAACAGGGGGCTACGGCTACACCTTC
CASGTGGYGYTF
>-|-|TRBV7-9|TRBJ1-1
TGTGCCAGCAGCGCTTACGGTGATGAAGCTTTCTTT
CASSAYGDEAFF
>-|-|TRBV5-4|TRBJ1-1
TGTGCCAGCAGCTATCCTGACGGTGAAGCTTTCTTT
CASSYPDGEAFF
>-|once|TRBV2|TRBJ2-1
TGTGCCAGCAGTGTAGGGGCTACCTACAATGAGCAGTTCTTC
CASSVGATYNEQFF
>TRBD1|-|TRBV6-4|TRBJ2-7
TGTGCCAGCAGAGACAGGGCCCGCTCCTACGAGCAGTACTTC
CASRDRARSYEQYF
>TRBD1|-|TRBV5-1|TRBJ2-7
TGCGCCAGCAGCTTGTGGGACAGCTCCTACGAGCAGTACTTC
CASSLWDSSYEQYF
>TRBD1|-|TRBV6-4|TRBJ1-5
TGTGCCAGCAGTGAAGGACAGGCCAATCAGCCCCAGCATTTT
CASSEGQANQPQHF